These T cell receptor beta chains were read from a single sample in a study of cytomegalovirus exposure and HLA in healthy donors. The data were produced by immunoSEQ multiplex PCR, yet TCRdb's version contains in-frame clones alone and is incomplete. The sample has approximately 150,000 clones, 60% to 85% seen once. Sequences were obtained from PBMCs. Source of these receptors: a man aged 50-60 years in good health and CMV-seropositive. Each CDR3 is given with its conserved first and last residue. A D gene is named only where the DNA matches it firmly. For some rows the clone size is stated as once, few or many, or as a class when expanded; others skip it.

TRBJ2-5	TRBD2	.	TRBV5-4	CASISGGALKETQYF	TGTGCCAGCATCTCGGGAGGGGCCTTAAAAGAGACCCAGTACTTC
TRBJ2-4	TRBD1	few	TRBV18	CASSPQGASKNIQYF	TGTGCCAGCTCACCACAGGGGGCGAGCAAAAACATTCAGTACTTC
TRBJ2-3	TRBD2	.	TRBV15	CATSRGGLAGSTDTQYF	TGTGCCACCAGCAGGGGGGGACTAGCGGGGTCCACAGATACGCAGTATTTT
TRBJ2-3	TRBD2	.	TRBV13	CASSSGLPSTDTQYF	TGTGCCAGCAGCTCGGGACTACCTAGCACAGATACGCAGTATTTT
TRBJ2-7	TRBD1	.	TRBV25-1	CASSGRDRVSEQYF	TGTGCCAGCAGTGGCCGGGACAGGGTGTCCGAGCAGTACTTC
TRBJ2-1	TRBD1	.	TRBV11-3	CASSYRQGNEQFF	TGTGCCAGCAGCTACCGACAGGGCAATGAGCAGTTCTTC
TRBJ1-3	.	.	TRBV9	CASSAGTLVRSGNTIYF	TGTGCCAGCAGCGCGGGGACTTTGGTACGCTCTGGAAACACCATATATTTT
TRBJ2-6	TRBD2	.	TRBV5-6	CASSEGLAGAGANVLTF	TGTGCCAGCAGCGAGGGACTAGCGGGAGCTGGGGCCAACGTCCTGACTTTC
TRBJ1-4	TRBD1	.	TRBV25-1	CASSRDRGEKLFF	TGTGCCAGCAGCCGGGACAGGGGCGAAAAACTGTTTTTT
TRBJ2-1	TRBD2	.	TRBV30	CAWSPGLAGFNEQFF	TGTGCCTGGAGTCCGGGACTAGCGGGATTTAATGAGCAGTTCTTC
TRBJ1-5	.	.	TRBV5-5	CASSLAGSNQPQHF	TGTGCCAGCAGCTTGGCAGGGAGCAATCAGCCCCAGCATTTT
TRBJ2-5	.	few	TRBV5-1	CASSGEETQYF	TGCGCCAGCAGCGGAGAAGAGACCCAGTACTTC
TRBJ2-2	.	few	TRBV11-3	CASSPNRAGELFF	TGTGCCAGCAGCCCAAACAGGGCCGGGGAGCTGTTTTTT
TRBJ2-3	TRBD1	once	TRBV29-1	CSPIDRDTDTQYF	TGCAGCCCTATTGACAGGGACACAGATACGCAGTATTTT